This T cell receptor (beta chain) was captured by sequencing in a study of response to subunit inactivated influenza vaccine. Via MiXCR, TCRdb re-called the RT-PCR reads, giving one row per CDR3 protein. The sample has about 480,000 distinct CDR3 sequences, approximately 11% seen once. The CDR3 runs to 15 residues. CDR1 ENHRY and CDR2 SYGVKD come from the germline V gene. V lost 11 bases and J lost 4, with 18 bases in between. The source was PBMCs from blood, collected roughly 45 days after vaccination. The clonotype was recovered from a man in his forties or fifties who received an inactivated influenza vaccine. This sequence joins TRBV10-3 and TRBJ2-6, with D possibly matching TRBD1 (5 bases). Here the CDR3 DNA reads TGTGCCTCGTCCGAAGGGGTGGCGGGGGCCAACGTCCTGACTTTC. Protein: CASSEGVAGANVLTF.